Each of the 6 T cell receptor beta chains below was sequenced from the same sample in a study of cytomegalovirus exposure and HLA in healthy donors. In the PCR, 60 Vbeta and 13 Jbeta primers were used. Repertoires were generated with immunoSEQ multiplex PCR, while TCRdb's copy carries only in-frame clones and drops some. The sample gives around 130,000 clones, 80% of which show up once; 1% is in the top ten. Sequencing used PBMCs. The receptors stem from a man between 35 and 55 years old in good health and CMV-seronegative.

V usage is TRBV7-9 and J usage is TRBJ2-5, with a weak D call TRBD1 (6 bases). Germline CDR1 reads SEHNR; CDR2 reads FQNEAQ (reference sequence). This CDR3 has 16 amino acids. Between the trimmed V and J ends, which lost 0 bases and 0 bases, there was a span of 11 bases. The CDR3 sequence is CASSLAVTGNQETQYF. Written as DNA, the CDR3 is TGTGCCAGCAGCTTAGCGGTCACAGGGAACCAAGAGACCCAGTACTTC.

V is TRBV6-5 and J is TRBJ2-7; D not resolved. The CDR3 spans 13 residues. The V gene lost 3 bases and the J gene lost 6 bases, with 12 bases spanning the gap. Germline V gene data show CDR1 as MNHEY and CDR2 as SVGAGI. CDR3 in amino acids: CASSYGPVGEQYF. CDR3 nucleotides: TGTGCCAGCAGTTATGGGCCAGTAGGCGAGCAGTACTTC.

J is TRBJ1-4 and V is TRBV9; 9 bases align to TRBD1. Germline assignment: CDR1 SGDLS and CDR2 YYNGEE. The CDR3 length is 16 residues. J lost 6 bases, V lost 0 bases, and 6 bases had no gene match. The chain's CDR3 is CASSVVLGQGDEKLFF. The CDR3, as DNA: TGTGCCAGCAGCGTAGTTCTGGGACAGGGTGATGAAAAACTGTTTTTT.

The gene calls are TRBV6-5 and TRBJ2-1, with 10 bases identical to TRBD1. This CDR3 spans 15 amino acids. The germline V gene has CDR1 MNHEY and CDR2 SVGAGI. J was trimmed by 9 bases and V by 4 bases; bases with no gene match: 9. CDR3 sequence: CASSFPGQGFSEQFF. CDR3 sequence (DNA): TGTGCCAGCAGTTTCCCGGGACAGGGGTTCAGTGAGCAGTTCTTC.

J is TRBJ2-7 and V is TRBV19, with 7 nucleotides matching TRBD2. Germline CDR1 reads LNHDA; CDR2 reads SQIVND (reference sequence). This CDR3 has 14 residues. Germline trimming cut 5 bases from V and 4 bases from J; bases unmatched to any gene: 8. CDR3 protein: CASSSTGGSYEQYF. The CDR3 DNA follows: TGTGCCAGTAGTTCTACCGGGGGGTCGTACGAGCAGTACTTC.

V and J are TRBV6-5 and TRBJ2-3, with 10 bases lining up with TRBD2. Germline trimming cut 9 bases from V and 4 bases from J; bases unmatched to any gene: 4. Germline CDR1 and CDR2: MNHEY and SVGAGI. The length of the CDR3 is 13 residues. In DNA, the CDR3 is TGTGCCAGTAGGCTAGCGGGAGCAGATACGCAGTATTTT. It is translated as CASRLAGADTQYF.